This T cell receptor (beta chain) stems from a study of OX40 agonist ivuxolimab in advanced cancers. Study as a whole: Administration of intravenous ivuxolimab to patients occurred every 2 weeks at 0.01 to 10 mg/kg.

The protocol was immunoSEQ multiplex PCR, while the TCRdb copy is restricted to in-frame clones and leaves out a portion. Found here are roughly 18,000 clones, approximately 87% of them singletons; the top ten hold roughly 30%. With baseline, cycle 4 day 1, and cycle 7 day 1 as timepoints, blood was sampled. Germline CDR1 LNHDA, CDR2 SQIVND (reference sequence). There are 14 residues in the CDR3. Trimming removed 5 bases from V and 2 bases from J, with 10 bases in between. This chain links TRBV19 with TRBJ2-1, with a possible D match to TRBD2 (5 bases). This sample comprised CD4+ or CD8+ T cells sorted from blood, obtained in a trial of the OX40 agonist ivuxolimab. The TCR was taken from an adult with an advanced solid tumor such as melanoma, head and neck, liver or kidney cancer. CDR3 sequence reads: CASSQRLAYNEQFF. The CDR3 nucleotides read TGTGCCAGTAGTCAGCGGCTTGCCTACAATGAGCAGTTCTTC.